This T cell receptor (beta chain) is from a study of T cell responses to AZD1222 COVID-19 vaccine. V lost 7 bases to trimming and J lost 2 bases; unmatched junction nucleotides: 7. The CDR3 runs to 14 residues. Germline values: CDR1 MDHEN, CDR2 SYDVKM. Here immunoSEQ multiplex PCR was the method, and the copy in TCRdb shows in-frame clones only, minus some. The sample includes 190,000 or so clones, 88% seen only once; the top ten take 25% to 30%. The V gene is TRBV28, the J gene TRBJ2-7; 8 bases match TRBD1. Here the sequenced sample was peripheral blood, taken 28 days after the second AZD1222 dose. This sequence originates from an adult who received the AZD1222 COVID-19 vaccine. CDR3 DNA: TGTGCCAGCACCCCGGGACAGGCGACCTACGAGCAGTACTTC. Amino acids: CASTPGQATYEQYF. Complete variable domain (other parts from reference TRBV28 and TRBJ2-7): DVKVTQSSRYLVKRTGEKVFLECVQDMDHENMFWYRQDPGLGLRLIYFSYDVKMKEKGDIPEGYSVSREKKERFSLILESASTNQTSMYLCASTPGQATYEQYFGPGTRLTVT.